This T cell receptor beta chain was identified during a study of cytomegalovirus exposure and HLA in healthy donors. Comments on this clone: The antigen remains undetermined.

Findings and caveats of the study: A later analysis reportedly identified an Asian-associated ancestry cluster as carrying fewer N-insertions than the roughly 700-donor mean. Sequencing likely generated an artifact that appeared as a cluster of highly shared sequence variants. Researchers catalogued some 160 TCR beta chains as cytomegalovirus-associated. In a later analysis, 16,951 TCR beta sequences were associated with HLA alleles at 0.05 false discovery rate.

PCR primers comprised 60 Vbeta and 13 Jbeta primers. Profiling relied on immunoSEQ multiplex PCR, and the TCRdb table lists in-frame clones only, not all of them. The table has about 210,000 clones, about 80% seen once; the top ten hold roughly a tenth. The TCR sequence derives from a woman aged 50 to 60 in good health and CMV-seropositive. The specimen sequenced was PBMCs.

The CDR3 coding sequence is TGTGCCACCAGCAGGAGTTACAGGGGGTCCTCTGGAAACACCATATATTTT. Translating gives CATSRSYRGSSGNTIYF. The chain uses TRBV15 and TRBJ1-3, with 8 nucleotides matching TRBD1. The CDR3 spans 17 residues. Germline assignment: CDR1 LNHNV and CDR2 YYDKDF (reference sequence). V shed 3 bases, J shed 0 bases, and the junction held 7 bases outside the gene matches. Looking up the rest from reference TRBV15 and TRBJ1-3 gives the full variable domain: DAMVIQNPRYQVTQFGKPVTLSCSQTLNHNVMYWYQQKSSQAPKLLFHYYDKDFNNEADTPDNFQSRRPNTSFCFLDIRSPGLGDTAMYLCATSRSYRGSSGNTIYFGEGSWLTVV.